This T cell receptor beta chain derives from a study of T cells in Graves' hyperthyroidism and ophthalmopathy. This clonotype has a handful of counts. As yet, its antigen is unknown. TCR beta CDR3 regions were amplified from RNA transcripts. Using the HTBI primer set, a first-round RT-PCR was run on the TCR CDR3. TCRdb called the multiplex PCR reads again in MiXCR, with one record for every CDR3 protein. Among 550,000 to 650,000 distinct CDR3 sequences listed, about 15% were seen once. If no ophthalmopathy progression occurred within 18 months, Graves' hyperthyroidism was stable. Lactation, pregnancy, other autoimmune disease or uncontrolled infection excluded patients. PBMCs were obtained from under 13 ml fresh peripheral blood. Study-level points and caveats: The majority of expanded thyroid clonotypes above 0.001 also appeared in blood.

Germline CDR1 is DFQATT and CDR2 is SNEGSKA (reference sequence). This CDR3 contains 13 residues. With 6 bases clipped from V and 4 bases from J, the junction kept 7 bases outside the gene matches. The chain combines TRBV20-1 with TRBJ2-3; 7 bases map to TRBD2. The source of this sequence is a woman in her forties with Graves' hyperthyroidism. The source material was blood. CDR3 nucleotide sequence: TGCAGTGCCGCAGCGGGGCATGCAGATACGCAGTATTTT. This sequence encodes CSAAAGHADTQYF.